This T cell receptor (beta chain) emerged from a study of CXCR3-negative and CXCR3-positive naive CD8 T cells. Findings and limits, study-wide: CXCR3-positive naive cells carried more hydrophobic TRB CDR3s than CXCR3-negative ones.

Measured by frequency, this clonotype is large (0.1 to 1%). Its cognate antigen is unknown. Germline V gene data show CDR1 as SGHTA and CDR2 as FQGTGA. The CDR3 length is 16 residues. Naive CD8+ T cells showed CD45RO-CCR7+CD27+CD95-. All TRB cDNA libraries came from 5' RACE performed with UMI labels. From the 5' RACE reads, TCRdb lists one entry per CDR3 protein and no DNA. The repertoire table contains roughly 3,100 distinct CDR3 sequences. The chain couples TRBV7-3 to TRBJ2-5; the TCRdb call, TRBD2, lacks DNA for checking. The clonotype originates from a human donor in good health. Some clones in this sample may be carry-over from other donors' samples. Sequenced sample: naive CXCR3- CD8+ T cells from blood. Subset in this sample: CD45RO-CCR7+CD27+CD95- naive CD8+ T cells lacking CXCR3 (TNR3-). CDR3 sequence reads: CASSPGLAGGQETQYF.